These 2 T cell receptor beta chains share one sample of origin, sequenced in a study of blood T cells in healthy people across ages. A J-beta primer mix and a sample-barcoded 5' primer were used in a second PCR of roughly 7 to 12 cycles. One entry per CDR3 protein results from TCRdb running MiXCR on the 5' RACE reads. The sample yields about 1.8 million distinct CDR3 sequences, 49% seen once. The sample comprised blood. All receptors derive from a woman aged 40 to 50 in good health.

In regard to this clonotype: The CDR3 does not close with the conserved phenylalanine or tryptophan, likely indicating a read error. The chain links TRBV6-6 to TRBJ2-7; unclear D gene. V dropped 2 bases and J dropped 1 base, with 9 bases sitting between them. CDR1 and CDR2 from the germline V gene are MNHNY and SVGAGI (reference sequence). This CDR3 is 14 amino acids long. In DNA, the CDR3 is TGTGCCAGCAGTTACGGGTCCGGATCCTACGAGCAGTACTTA. The encoded protein is CASSYGSGSYEQYL.

Points on this clonotype: The junction departs from germline at one end; a sequencing error may be responsible. The rearrangement uses TRBV7-2 and TRBJ1-3; D is possibly TRBD1 (6 bases). CDR1 SGHTA and CDR2 FQGNSA come from the germline V gene. CDR3 length: 14 amino acids. CDR3 loop: CASILGGADATIYF. The CDR3, as DNA: TGTGCCAGCATCTTAGGGGGGGCAGACGCAACCATATATTTT.